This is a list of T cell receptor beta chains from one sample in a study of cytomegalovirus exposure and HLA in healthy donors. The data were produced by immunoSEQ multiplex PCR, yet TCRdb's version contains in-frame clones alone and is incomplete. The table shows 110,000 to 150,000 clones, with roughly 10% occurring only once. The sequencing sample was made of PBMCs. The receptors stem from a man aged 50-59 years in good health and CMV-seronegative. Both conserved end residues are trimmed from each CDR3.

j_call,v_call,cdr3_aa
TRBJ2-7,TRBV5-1,ASSLGIAPYEQY
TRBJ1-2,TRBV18,ASSPGQDYGYT
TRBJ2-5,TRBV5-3,ARSLFFYSQETQY
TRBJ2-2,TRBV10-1,ASSDRVNTGELF
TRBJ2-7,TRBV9,ASSAVAGETYEQY
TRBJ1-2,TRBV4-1,ASSQDSGALSGYGYT
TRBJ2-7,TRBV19,ASSGPTGLYSYEQY
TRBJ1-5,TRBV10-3,AISEQRQPQH
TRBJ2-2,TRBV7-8,ASNNNAAGELF
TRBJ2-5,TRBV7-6,ASSLVASQETQY
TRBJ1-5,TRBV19,ASTQGQSNQPQH
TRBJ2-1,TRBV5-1,ASSEDRSLGNEQF
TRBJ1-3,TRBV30,AWSVRLSSGNTIY
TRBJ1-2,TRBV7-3,ASSSQPGFGYT
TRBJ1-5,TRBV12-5,ASGFQIQGYQPQH
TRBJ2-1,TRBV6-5,ASRITSGAYNEQF
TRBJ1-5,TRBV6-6,ASSYDPRGEPQH
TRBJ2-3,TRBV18,ASSPPRDRDSDTQY
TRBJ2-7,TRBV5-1,ASSLQLAGDEQY
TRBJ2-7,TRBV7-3,ASSLTRTTYEQY
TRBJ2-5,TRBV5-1,ASTRQGVPQETQY
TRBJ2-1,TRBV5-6,ASSLGPSGGYEQF
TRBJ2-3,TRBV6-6,ASALAYTDTQY
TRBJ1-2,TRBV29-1,SAVGQANYGYT
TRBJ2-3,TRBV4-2,ASTPGSGDTDTQY
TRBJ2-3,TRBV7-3,ASSPFSGRGTDTQY
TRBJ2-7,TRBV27,ASSAYLAGGPYEQY
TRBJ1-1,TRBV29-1,SVGTGNTEAF
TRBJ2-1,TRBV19,ASSFGRGSPLSHEQF
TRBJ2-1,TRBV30,ASGVRYNEQF
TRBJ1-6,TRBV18,ASSPTPGLLGSPLH
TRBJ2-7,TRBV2,ASSEQIAGYYEQY
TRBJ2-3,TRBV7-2,ASVGIAGLTGTQY
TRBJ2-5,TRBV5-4,ASSLGLAGGPGETQY
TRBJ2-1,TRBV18,ASSPSYEQF
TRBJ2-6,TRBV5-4,ASSLPLAQSSGANVLT
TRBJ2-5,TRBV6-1,ASSELQGRQETQY
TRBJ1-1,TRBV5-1,ASSSRGQNTEAF
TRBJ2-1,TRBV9,ASSARLGQGALNEQF
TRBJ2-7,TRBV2,ASSETSTPYEQY
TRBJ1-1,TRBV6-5,ASRGGASNTEAF
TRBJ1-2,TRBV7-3,ASSLGADRQGGYT
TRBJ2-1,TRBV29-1,SGGAYNEQF
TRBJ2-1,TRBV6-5,ASRNPSGGGDEQF
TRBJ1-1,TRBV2,ASSVRGRTEAF
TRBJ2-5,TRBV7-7,ASSLGSGQETQY
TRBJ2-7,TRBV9,ASSVADTGGQYEQY
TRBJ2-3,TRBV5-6,ASSLRRARGTDTQY
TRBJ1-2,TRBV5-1,ASSHGQTYGYT
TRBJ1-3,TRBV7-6,ASSLGGDGNTIY